This T cell receptor beta chain emerged from a study of blood T cell repertoires in COVID-19. Germline CDR1 and CDR2: SGHTA and FQGNSA. The V segment lost 1 base and the J segment 8 bases; nucleotides outside the gene matches: 8. The CDR3 length is 15 residues. TCRdb's copy holds only in-frame clones and misses some; the assay was immunoSEQ multiplex PCR. The data show 45,000 or so clones, 70% to 90% seen once. This chain links TRBV7-2 with TRBJ2-3; the match to TRBD2 covers 8 bases. What was sequenced was peripheral blood. The TCR sequence derives from a human donor in a cohort sampled during active COVID-19. CDR3 in DNA: TGTGCCAGCAGCTTAGGGCCCTCCGGGGGGGGTACGCAGTATTTT. Amino acids: CASSLGPSGGGTQYF.